This entry describes one TCR beta chain. This record comes from a study of blood T cell repertoires in COVID-19. The CDR3 totals 14 residues. Germline V gene lookup returns CDR1 KGHDR and CDR2 SFDVKD. The V and J ends lost 4 bases and 4 bases, in that order; junction bases with no gene match: 1. Some clones are missing from TCRdb's copy, which holds only in-frame ones; the method was immunoSEQ multiplex PCR. The table records roughly 37,000 clones, just under 85% of them present only once. The TCR sequence derives from a human donor in a cohort sampled during active COVID-19. The chain carries TRBV24-1 and TRBJ2-2; 8 bases are a match to TRBD1. The specimen sequenced was peripheral blood. The CDR3 spells CATSDRGRTGELFF. The CDR3 region has the DNA TGTGCCACCAGTGACAGGGGGCGCACCGGGGAGCTGTTTTTT.